This T cell receptor beta chain was obtained from a study of blood T cells in healthy people across ages. The draw of peripheral blood yielded approximately 10 milliliters from each donor. Each sample used at least 6.5 million PBMCs. A second PCR of 7 to 11 cycles used a sample-barcoded 5' primer and a J-beta primer mix. Each CDR3 protein is one row after TCRdb ran MiXCR on the 5' RACE reads. The sample yields hundreds of thousands of distinct CDR3 sequences, approximately 29% seen once. This CDR3 is 14 amino acids long. Trimming at V came to 5 bases and at J to 15 bases, leaving 14 bases not matched to a gene.

The V and J genes are TRBV12-3 or TRBV12-4 and TRBJ2-3, with TRBD2 matching 10 bases. The TCR sequence derives from a woman older than 75 in good health. The sequencing sample was made of blood. The CDR3 bases are TGTGCCAGCAGTAGCGGGGGGGGCACAGATGCGGAATATTTT. Translated: CASSSGGGTDAEYF.